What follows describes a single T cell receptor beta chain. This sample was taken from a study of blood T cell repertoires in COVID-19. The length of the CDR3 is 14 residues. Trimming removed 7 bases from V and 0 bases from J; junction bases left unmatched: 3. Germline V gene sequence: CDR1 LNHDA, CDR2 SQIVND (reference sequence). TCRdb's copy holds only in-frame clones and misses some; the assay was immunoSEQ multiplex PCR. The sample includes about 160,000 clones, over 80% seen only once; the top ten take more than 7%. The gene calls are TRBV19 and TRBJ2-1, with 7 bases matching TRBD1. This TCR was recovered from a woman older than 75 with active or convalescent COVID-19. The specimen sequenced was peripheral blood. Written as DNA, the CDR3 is TGTGCCAGTAAGGGACAGAGCTCCTACAATGAGCAGTTCTTC. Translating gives CASKGQSSYNEQFF.